This T cell receptor beta chain was sequenced during a study of T cell repertoires in cytomegalovirus infection. For the study at large: Recently identified HLA-C-restricted CMV epitopes were among the peptides used. Evidence of both CMV infection and a matching HLA type came from public TCR beta signatures.

This CDR3 contains 12 residues. Trimming took off 3 bases at V and 13 bases at J, with 13 bases between the two ends. Details on this clonotype: The antigen remains undetermined.

TCRdb re-derived calls from the reads in MiXCR, one entry per CDR3 protein. The sample has about 63,000 distinct CDR3 sequences; roughly 21% are singletons. The TCR sequence derives from a human donor in good health (CMV status not recorded). Some clones in this sample may be carry-over from other donors' samples. Material: CD8+ T cells from cultured PBMCs, obtained from culture after CMV antigen stimulation. V and J are TRBV12-3 or TRBV12-4 and TRBJ2-1, with D hard to call. In DNA, the CDR3 is TGTGCCAGCAGTTTTTTCGACGAAGCCCAGTTCTTC. It specifies CASSFFDEAQFF.